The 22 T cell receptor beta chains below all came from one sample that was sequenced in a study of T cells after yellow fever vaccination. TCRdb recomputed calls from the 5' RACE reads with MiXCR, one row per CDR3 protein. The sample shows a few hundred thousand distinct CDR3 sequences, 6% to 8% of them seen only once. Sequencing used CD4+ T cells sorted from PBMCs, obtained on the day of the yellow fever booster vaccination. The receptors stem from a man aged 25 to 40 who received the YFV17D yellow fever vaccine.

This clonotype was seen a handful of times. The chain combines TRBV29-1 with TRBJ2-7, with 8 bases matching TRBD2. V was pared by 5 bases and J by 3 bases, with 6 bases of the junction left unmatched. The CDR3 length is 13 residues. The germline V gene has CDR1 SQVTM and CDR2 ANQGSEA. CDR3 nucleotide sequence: TGCAGCGTTCAAGTAGCGGGGATCTACGAGCAGTACTTC. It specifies CSVQVAGIYEQYF.

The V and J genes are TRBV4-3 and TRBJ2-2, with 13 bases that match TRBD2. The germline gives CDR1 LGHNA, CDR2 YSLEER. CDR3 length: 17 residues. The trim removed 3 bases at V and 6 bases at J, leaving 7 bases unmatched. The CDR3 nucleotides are TGCGCCAGCAGCCAGAGCGGACTAGCGGGAGTTCCCGGGGAGCTGTTTTTT. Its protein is CASSQSGLAGVPGELFF.

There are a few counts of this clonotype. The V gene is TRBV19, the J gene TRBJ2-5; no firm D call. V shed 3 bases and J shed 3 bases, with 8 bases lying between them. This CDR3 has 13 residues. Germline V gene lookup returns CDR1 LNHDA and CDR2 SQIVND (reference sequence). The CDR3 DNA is TGTGCCAGTAGTATGAATGCCAAAGAGACCCAGTACTTC. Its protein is CASSMNAKETQYF.

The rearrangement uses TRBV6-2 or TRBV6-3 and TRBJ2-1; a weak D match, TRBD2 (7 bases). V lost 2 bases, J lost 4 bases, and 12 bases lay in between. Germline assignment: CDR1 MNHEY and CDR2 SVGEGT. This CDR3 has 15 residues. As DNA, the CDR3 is TGTGCCAGCAGTTACCCGGGGGGCCTTTACAATGAGCAGTTCTTC. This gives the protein CASSYPGGLYNEQFF.

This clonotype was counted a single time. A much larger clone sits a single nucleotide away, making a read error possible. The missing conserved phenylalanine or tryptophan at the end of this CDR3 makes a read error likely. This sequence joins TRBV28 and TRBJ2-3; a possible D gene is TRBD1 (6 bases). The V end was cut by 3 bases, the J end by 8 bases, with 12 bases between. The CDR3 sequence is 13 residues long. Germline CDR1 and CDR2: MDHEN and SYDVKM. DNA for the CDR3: TGTGCCAGCAGTTTCCTACAGGGTGGTACGCAGTATCTT. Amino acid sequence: CASSFLQGGTQYL.

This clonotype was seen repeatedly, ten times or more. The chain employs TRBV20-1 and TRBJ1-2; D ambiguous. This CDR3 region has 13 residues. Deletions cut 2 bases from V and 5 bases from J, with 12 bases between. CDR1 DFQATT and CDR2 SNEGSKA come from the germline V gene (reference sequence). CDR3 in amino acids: CSARSYRGYGYTF. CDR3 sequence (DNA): TGCAGTGCTAGATCTTACAGAGGGTATGGCTACACCTTC.

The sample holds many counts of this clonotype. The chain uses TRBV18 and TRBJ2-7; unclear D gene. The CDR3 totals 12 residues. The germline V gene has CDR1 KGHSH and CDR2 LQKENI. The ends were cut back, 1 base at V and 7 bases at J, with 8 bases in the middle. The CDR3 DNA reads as TGTGCCAGCTCACCACACGGGCAGGAGCAGTACTTC. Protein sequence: CASSPHGQEQYF.

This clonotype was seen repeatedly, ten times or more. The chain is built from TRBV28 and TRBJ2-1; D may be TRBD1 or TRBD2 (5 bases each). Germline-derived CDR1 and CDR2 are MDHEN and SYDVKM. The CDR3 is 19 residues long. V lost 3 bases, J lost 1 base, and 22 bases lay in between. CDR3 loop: CASSFLPVRDGDSYNEQFF. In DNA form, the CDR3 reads TGTGCCAGCAGTTTTCTCCCGGTCCGGGACGGGGATTCCTACAATGAGCAGTTCTTC. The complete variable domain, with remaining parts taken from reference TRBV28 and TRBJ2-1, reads DVKVTQSSRYLVKRTGEKVFLECVQDMDHENMFWYRQDPGLGLRLIYFSYDVKMKEKGDIPEGYSVSREKKERFSLILESASTNQTSMYLCASSFLPVRDGDSYNEQFFGPGTRLTVL.

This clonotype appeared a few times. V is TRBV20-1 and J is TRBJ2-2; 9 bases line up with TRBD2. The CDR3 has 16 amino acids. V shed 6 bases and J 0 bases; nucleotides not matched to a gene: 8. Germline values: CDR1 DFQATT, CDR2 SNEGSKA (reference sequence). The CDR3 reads CSAPRTSAPNTGELFF. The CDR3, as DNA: TGCAGTGCCCCACGGACTAGCGCGCCGAACACCGGGGAGCTGTTTTTT.

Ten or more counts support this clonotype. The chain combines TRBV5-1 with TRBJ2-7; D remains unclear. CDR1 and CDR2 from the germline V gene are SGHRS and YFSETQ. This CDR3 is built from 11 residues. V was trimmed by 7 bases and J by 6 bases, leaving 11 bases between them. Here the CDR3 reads CASSTDREQYF. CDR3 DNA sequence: TGCGCCAGCTCTACCGACCGCGAGCAGTACTTC.

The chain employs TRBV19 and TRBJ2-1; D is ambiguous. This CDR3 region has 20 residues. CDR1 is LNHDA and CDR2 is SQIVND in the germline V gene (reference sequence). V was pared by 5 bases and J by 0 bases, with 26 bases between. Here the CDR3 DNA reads TGTGCCAGTAGTGGATACTACCTCCCTACTTCCTCGAGCTCCTACAATGAGCAGTTCTTC. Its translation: CASSGYYLPTSSSSYNEQFF.

CDR3 DNA sequence: TGCGCCAGCAGCCACCGGCGAGACGCAGAGACCCAGTACTTC. Residues: CASSHRRDAETQYF. The chain links TRBV5-1 to TRBJ2-5; no clear D gene. Germline CDR1 and CDR2: SGHRS and YFSETQ. The CDR3 is made up of 14 amino acids. The ends were cut back, 4 bases at V and 4 bases at J, with 14 bases in the middle.

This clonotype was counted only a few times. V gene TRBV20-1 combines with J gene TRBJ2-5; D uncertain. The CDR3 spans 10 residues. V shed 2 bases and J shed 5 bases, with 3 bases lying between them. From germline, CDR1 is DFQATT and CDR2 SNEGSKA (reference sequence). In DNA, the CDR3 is TGCAGTGCTAGAACGGAGACCCAGTACTTC. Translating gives CSARTETQYF.

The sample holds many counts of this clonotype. DNA for the CDR3: TGCGCCAGCAGCTTGATGTGGGTCTCTGGGGCCAACGTCCTGACTTTC. Translated: CASSLMWVSGANVLTF. The gene calls are TRBV5-1 and TRBJ2-6; D ambiguous. The V gene's germline CDR1 is SGHRS and CDR2 YFSETQ. V lost 1 base to trimming and J lost 0 bases, with 8 bases between them. The CDR3 extends over 16 amino acids.

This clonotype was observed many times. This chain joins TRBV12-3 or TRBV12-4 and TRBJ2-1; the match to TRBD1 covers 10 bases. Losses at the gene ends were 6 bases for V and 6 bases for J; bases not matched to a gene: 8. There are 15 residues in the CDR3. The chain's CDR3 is CASSQWTGGINEQFF. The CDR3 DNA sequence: TGTGCCAGCAGCCAATGGACAGGGGGTATCAATGAGCAGTTCTTC.

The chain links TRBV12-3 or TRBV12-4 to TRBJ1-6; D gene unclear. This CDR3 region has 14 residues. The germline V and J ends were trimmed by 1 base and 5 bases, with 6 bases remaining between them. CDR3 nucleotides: TGTGCCAGCAGTTTAGGCAGGAATAATTCACCCCTCCACTTT. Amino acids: CASSLGRNNSPLHF.

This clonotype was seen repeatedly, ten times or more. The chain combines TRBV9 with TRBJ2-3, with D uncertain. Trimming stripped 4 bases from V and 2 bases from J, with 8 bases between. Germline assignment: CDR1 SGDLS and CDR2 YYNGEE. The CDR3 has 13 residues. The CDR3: CASSIRATDTQYF. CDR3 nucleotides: TGTGCCAGCAGCATCCGGGCCACAGATACGCAGTATTTT.

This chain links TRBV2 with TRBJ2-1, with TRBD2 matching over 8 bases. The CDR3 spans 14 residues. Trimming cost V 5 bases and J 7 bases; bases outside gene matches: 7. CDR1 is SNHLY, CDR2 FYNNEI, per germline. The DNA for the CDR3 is TGTGCCAGCAGTCCACCGGGACTAGATAATGAGCAGTTCTTC. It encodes CASSPPGLDNEQFF. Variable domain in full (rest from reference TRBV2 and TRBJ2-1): EPEVTQTPSHQVTQMGQEVILRCVPISNHLYFYWYRQILGQKVEFLVSFYNNEISEKSEIFDDQFSVERPDGSNFTLKIRSTKLEDSAMYFCASSPPGLDNEQFFGPGTRLTVL.

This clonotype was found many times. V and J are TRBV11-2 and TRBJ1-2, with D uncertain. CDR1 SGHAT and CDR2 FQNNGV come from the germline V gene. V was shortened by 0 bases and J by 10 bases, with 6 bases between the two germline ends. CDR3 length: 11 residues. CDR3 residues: CASSLDSSYTF. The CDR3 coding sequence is TGTGCCAGCAGCTTAGACAGCTCCTACACCTTC. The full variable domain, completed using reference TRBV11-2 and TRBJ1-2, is EAGVAQSPRYKIIEKRQSVAFWCNPISGHATLYWYQQILGQGPKLLIQFQNNGVVDDSQLPKDRFSAERLKGVDSTLKIQPAKLEDSAVYLCASSLDSSYTFGSGTRLTVV.

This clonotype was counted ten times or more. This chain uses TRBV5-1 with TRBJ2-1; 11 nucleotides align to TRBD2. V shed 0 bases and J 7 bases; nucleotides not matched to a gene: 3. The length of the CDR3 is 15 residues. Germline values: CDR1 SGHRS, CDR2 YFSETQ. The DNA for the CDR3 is TGCGCCAGCAGCTTGGATAGCGGGAGGGTTAATGAGCAGTTCTTC. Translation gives CASSLDSGRVNEQFF.

The CDR3 reads CATSDLRLAGGPGNEQFF. As DNA, the CDR3 is TGTGCCACCAGTGATTTGCGGCTAGCGGGAGGGCCAGGAAATGAGCAGTTCTTC. This chain links TRBV24-1 with TRBJ2-1; 12 bases fit TRBD2. This CDR3 is 18 amino acids long. Trimming cost V 0 bases and J 7 bases; bases outside gene matches: 9. Germline CDR1 is KGHDR and CDR2 is SFDVKD.

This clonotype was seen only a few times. CDR3 DNA sequence: TGTGCCAGCCGAAAGAGGGGCCTTTGGGACGAGCAGTACTTC. Protein: CASRKRGLWDEQYF. The J gene is TRBJ2-7, the V gene TRBV6-1; the D call may be TRBD1 or TRBD2 (5 bases each). This CDR3 is built from 14 residues. Germline V lookup: CDR1 MNHNS, CDR2 SASEGT. The ends were cut back, 8 bases at V and 5 bases at J, with 19 bases in the middle.